The 6 T cell receptor beta chains listed next were all sequenced from one sample in a study of blood T cell repertoires in COVID-19. The repertoire was sequenced with immunoSEQ multiplex PCR; TCRdb's copy has only in-frame clones and lacks some. Here the sample spans around 260,000 clones, about 89% being singletons. Sequenced material: peripheral blood. The source of these receptors is a woman younger than 45 with COVID-19, enrolled during active disease.

V is TRBV7-9 and J is TRBJ2-5; 10 bases map to TRBD2. This CDR3 is built from 14 residues. Germline values: CDR1 SEHNR, CDR2 FQNEAQ (reference sequence). Trimming at V came to 5 bases and at J to 4 bases, leaving 4 bases not matched to a gene. As DNA, the CDR3 is TGTGCCAGCAGCCCTAGCGGGAGTGGAGAGACCCAGTACTTC. Translated, it gives CASSPSGSGETQYF. Using reference TRBV7-9 and TRBJ2-5 for the parts outside the CDR3, the full variable domain is DTGVSQNPRHKITKRGQNVTFRCDPISEHNRLYWYRQTLGQGPEFLTYFQNEAQLEKSRLLSDRFSAERPKGSFSTLEIQRTEQGDSAMYLCASSPSGSGETQYFGPGTRLLVL.

This clone was observed a single time. This rearrangement joins TRBV7-3 to TRBJ2-1; 14 bases line up with TRBD2. Germline V gene sequence: CDR1 SGHTA, CDR2 FQGTGA. The CDR3 length is 15 residues. V was clipped by 4 bases and J by 10 bases; unmatched bases: 6. Here the CDR3 reads CASSSGLAGGEEQFF. In nucleotides, the CDR3 is TGTGCCAGCAGCTCAGGACTAGCGGGAGGTGAAGAGCAGTTCTTC.

On this clone: The same CDR3 is also encoded by other DNA sequences in this sample. The chain joins TRBV11-2 to TRBJ1-1; TRBD1 matches 10 bases. CDR1 SGHAT and CDR2 FQNNGV come from the germline V gene. The ends lost 4 bases at V and 3 bases at J; junction bases unmatched: 5. The CDR3 covers 15 residues. CDR3 bases: TGTGCCAGCAGCTCCTCGGACAGGGGGGACACTGAAGCTTTCTTT. This codes for CASSSSDRGDTEAFF.

The chain uses TRBV14 and TRBJ2-7; 10 nucleotides agree with TRBD2. This CDR3 is built from 17 residues. Germline CDR1 reads SGHDN; CDR2 reads FVKESK. V lost 0 bases to trimming and J lost 5 bases; unmatched junction nucleotides: 10. The CDR3 loop reads CASSQDPWLAGAHEQYF. In DNA form, the CDR3 reads TGTGCCAGCAGCCAAGACCCCTGGCTAGCGGGAGCCCACGAGCAGTACTTC.

About this clone: Lacking the conserved final phenylalanine or tryptophan, this CDR3 likely reflects a read error. Because the CDR3's place on the DNA is in doubt, the DNA is left out and the CDR3 is given as listed by TCRdb. The chain joins TRBV18 to TRBJ2-6; the table's D gene call, TRBD2, was not cross checked with the DNA. The CDR3 numbers 14 amino acids, ends counted. Germline values: CDR1 KGHSH, CDR2 LQKENI. This CDR3 reads CASSPYLTSGRRVA.

The genes are TRBV24-1 and TRBJ2-2; the D gene is possibly TRBD1 (5 bases). Between the trimmed V and J ends, which lost 10 bases and 5 bases, there was a span of 13 bases. Germline V gives CDR1 KGHDR, CDR2 SFDVKD. The CDR3 spans 13 residues. DNA of the CDR3: TGTGCCACGAGAGACAGACTTACCGGGGAGCTGTTTTTT. Protein product: CATRDRLTGELFF.